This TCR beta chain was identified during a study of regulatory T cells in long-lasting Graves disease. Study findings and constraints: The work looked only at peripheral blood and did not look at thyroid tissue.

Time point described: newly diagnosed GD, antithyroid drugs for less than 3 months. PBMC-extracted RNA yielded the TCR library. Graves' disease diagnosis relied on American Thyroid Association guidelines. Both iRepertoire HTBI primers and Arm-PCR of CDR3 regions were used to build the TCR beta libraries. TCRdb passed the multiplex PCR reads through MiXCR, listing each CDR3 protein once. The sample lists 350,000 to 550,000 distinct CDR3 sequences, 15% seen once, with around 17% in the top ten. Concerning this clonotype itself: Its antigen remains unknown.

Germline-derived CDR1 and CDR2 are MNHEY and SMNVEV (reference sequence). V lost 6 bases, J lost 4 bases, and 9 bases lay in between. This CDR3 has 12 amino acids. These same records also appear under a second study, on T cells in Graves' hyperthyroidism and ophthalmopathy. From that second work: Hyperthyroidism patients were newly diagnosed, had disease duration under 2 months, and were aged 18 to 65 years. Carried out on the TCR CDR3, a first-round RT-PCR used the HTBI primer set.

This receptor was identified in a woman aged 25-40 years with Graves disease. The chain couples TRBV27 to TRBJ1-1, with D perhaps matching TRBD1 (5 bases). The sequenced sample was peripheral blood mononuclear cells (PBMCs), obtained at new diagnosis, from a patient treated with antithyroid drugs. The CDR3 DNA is TGTGCCAGCAGAGGTGGGGCCACTGAAGCTTTCTTT. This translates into CASRGGATEAFF.